This T cell receptor (beta chain) was identified during a study of T cells in narcolepsy. Trimming stripped 2 bases from V and 4 bases from J, with 6 bases between. The CDR3 extends over 12 amino acids. The germline CDR1 and CDR2 sequences are MDHEN and SYDVKM. This table comes from immunoSEQ multiplex PCR, and its TCRdb copy is limited to in-frame clones, with some not included. This sample has about 32,000 clones, with roughly four fifths found just once. The clonotype originates from a human donor in good health. Sequencing used memory (CD45RA-) CD4+ T cells from blood. The rearrangement joins TRBV28 to TRBJ2-7; possibly TRBD1 for D (6 bases). CDR3 sequence (DNA): TGTGCCAGCAGTTTACAGGGGTACGAGCAGTACGTC. Translated, it gives CASSLQGYEQYV.